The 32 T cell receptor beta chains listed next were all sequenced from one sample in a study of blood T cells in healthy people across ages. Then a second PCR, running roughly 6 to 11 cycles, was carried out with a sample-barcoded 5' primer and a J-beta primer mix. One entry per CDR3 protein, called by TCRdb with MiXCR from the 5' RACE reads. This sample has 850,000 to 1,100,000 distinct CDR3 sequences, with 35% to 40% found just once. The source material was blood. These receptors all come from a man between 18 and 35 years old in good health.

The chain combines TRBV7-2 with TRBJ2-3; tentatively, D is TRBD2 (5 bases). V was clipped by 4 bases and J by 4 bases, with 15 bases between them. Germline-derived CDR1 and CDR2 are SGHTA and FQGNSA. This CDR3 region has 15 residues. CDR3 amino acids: CASSWSRGLADTQYF. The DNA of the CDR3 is TGTGCCAGCAGCTGGTCTCGGGGATTGGCAGATACGCAGTATTTT.

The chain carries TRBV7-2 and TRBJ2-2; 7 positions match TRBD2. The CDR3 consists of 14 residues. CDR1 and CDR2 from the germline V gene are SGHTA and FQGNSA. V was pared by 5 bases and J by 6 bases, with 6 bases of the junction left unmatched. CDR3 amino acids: CASSLTSSPGELFF. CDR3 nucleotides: TGTGCCAGCAGCCTGACTAGCTCTCCCGGGGAGCTGTTTTTT. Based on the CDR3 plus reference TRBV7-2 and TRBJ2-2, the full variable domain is GAGVSQSPSNKVTEKGKDVELRCDPISGHTALYWYRQSLGQGLEFLIYFQGNSAPDKSGLPSDRFSAERTGGSVSTLTIQRTQQEDSAVYLCASSLTSSPGELFFGEGSRLTVL.

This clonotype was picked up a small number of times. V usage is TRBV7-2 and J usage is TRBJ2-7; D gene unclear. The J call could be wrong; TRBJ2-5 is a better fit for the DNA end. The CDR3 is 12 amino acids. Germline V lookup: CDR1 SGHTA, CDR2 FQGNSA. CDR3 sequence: CASSSIGKTQYF. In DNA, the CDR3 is TGTGCCAGCAGCTCAATAGGGAAGACCCAGTACTTC.

CDR3 bases: TGTGCCACCAGCATTGGACTGACCGGGACAGATACGCAGTATTTT. Protein product: CATSIGLTGTDTQYF. V is TRBV15 and J is TRBJ2-3, with a possible D match to TRBD2 (5 bases). CDR1 LNHNV and CDR2 YYDKDF come from the germline V gene (reference sequence). The CDR3 is 15 residues long. Trimming shortened V by 4 bases and J by 3 bases, and 14 bases separated the two germline ends.

CDR3 bases: TGTGCCAGCAGCCAAGATTTATTCAGTAACACTGAAGCTTTCTTT. Protein product: CASSQDLFSNTEAFF. J is TRBJ1-1 and V is TRBV4-2; D uncertain. Germline CDR1 and CDR2: LGHNA and YNFKEQ. The CDR3 length is 15 residues. Trimming stripped 0 bases from V and 2 bases from J, with 10 bases between.

The CDR3 DNA is TGCAGTGCACGACTAGCCGCGGGGGAGCAGTACTTC. This sequence encodes CSARLAAGEQYF. This rearrangement joins TRBV20-1 to TRBJ2-7; 7 bases align to TRBD2. This CDR3 contains 12 residues. CDR1 is DFQATT and CDR2 is SNEGSKA in the germline V gene (reference sequence). Losses at the gene ends were 6 bases for V and 7 bases for J; bases not matched to a gene: 9.

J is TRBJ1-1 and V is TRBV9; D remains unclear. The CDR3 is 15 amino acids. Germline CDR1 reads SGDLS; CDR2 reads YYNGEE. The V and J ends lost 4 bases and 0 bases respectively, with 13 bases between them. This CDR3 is CASSHTKGLNTEAFF. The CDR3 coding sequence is TGTGCCAGCAGCCACACAAAGGGCCTGAACACTGAAGCTTTCTTT.

The CDR3 nucleotides read TGTGCCATCAGTGAGGCGAAGGGAGCGGGCAATCAGCCCCAGCATTTT. It codes for CAISEAKGAGNQPQHF. The V gene is TRBV10-3, the J gene TRBJ1-5; D not resolved. Germline V lookup: CDR1 ENHRY, CDR2 SYGVKD. This CDR3 spans 16 amino acids. V lost 2 bases, J lost 2 bases, and 13 bases lay in between.

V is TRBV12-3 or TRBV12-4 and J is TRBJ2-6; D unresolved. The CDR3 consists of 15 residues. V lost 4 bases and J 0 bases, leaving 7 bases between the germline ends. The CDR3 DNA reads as TGTGCCAGCAGTTGGCCAGACTCTGGGGCCAACGTCCTGACTTTC. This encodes CASSWPDSGANVLTF.

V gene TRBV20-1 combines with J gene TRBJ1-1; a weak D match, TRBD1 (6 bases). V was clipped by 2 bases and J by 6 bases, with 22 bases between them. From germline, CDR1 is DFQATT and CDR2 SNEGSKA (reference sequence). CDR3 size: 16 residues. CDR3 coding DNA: TGCAGTGCTAGATCTCAGGGGCCCGGGTGGACGGCTGAAGCTTTCTTT. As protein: CSARSQGPGWTAEAFF.

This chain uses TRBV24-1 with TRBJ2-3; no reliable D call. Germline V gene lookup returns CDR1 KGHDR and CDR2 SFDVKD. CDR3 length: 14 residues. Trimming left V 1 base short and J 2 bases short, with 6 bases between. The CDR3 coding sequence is TGTGCCACCAGTGATTTACAACTCACAGATACGCAGTATTTT. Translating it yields CATSDLQLTDTQYF.

CDR3: CASSPKVSHGNTIYF. In DNA, the CDR3 is TGTGCCAGCAGCCCGAAGGTATCGCATGGAAACACCATATATTTT. The chain joins TRBV7-2 to TRBJ1-3; D is undetermined. The CDR3 is made up of 15 amino acids. Trimming shortened V by 5 bases and J by 3 bases, and 14 bases separated the two germline ends. Germline assignment: CDR1 SGHTA and CDR2 FQGNSA.

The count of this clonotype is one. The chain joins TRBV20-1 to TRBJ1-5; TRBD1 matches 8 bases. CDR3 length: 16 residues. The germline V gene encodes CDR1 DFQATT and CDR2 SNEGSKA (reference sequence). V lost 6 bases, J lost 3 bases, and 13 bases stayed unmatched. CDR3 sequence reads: CSATMGTGGPNQPQHF. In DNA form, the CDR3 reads TGCAGTGCCACCATGGGTACAGGGGGACCCAATCAGCCCCAGCATTTT.

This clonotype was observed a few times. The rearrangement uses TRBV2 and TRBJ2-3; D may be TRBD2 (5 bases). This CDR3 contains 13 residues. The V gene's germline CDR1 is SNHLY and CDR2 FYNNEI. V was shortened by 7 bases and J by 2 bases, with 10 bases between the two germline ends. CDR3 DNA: TGTGCCAGCACGGAGGAGAACACAGATACGCAGTATTTT. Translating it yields CASTEENTDTQYF.

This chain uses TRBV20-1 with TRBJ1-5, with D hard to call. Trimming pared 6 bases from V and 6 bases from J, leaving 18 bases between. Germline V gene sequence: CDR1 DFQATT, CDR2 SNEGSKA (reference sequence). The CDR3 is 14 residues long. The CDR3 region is CSAPSAGIGQPQHF. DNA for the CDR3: TGCAGTGCCCCTTCCGCCGGGATTGGTCAGCCCCAGCATTTT.

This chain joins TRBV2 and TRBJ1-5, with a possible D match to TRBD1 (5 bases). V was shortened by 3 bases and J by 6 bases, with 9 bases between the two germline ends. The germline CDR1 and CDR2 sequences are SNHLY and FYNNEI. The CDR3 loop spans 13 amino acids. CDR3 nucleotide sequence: TGTGCCAGCAGTGAGGCAGGGATTCAGCCCCAGCATTTT. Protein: CASSEAGIQPQHF. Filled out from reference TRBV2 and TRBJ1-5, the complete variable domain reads EPEVTQTPSHQVTQMGQEVILRCVPISNHLYFYWYRQILGQKVEFLVSFYNNEISEKSEIFDDQFSVERPDGSNFTLKIRSTKLEDSAMYFCASSEAGIQPQHFGDGTRLSIL.

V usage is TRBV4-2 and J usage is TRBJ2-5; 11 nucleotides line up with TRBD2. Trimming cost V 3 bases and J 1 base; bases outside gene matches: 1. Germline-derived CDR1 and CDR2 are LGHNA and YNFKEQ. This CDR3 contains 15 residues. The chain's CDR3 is CASSQTSGAQETQYF. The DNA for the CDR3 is TGTGCCAGCAGCCAGACTAGCGGGGCCCAAGAGACCCAGTACTTC.

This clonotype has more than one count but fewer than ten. CDR3 residues: CASSSGQGYTGELFF. CDR3 nucleotide sequence: TGTGCCAGCAGCTCGGGACAGGGGTACACCGGGGAGCTGTTTTTT. The chain combines TRBV13 with TRBJ2-2, with TRBD1 matching over 10 bases. The CDR3 extends over 15 amino acids. J lost 3 bases, V lost 4 bases, and 2 bases had no gene match. From germline, CDR1 is PRHDT and CDR2 FYEKMQ (reference sequence).

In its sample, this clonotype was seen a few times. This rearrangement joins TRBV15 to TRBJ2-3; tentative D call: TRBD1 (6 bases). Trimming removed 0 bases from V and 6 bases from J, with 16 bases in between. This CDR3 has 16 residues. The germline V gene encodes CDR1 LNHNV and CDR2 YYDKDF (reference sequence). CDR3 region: CATSRDRTAGHDTQYF. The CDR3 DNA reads TGTGCCACCAGCAGAGATAGGACAGCCGGTCACGATACGCAGTATTTT.

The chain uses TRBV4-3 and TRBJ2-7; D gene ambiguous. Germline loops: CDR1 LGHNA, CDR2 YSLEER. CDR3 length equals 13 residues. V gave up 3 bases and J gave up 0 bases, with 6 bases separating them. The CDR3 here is CASSHGFSYEQYF. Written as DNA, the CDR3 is TGCGCCAGCAGCCACGGGTTCTCCTACGAGCAGTACTTC.

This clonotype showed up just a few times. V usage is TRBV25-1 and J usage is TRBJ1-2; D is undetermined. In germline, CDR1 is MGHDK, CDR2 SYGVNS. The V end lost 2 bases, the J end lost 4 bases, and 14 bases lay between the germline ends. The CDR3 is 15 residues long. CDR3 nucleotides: TGTGCCAGCAGTGAAGTTGGACTTGGTCCCTATGGCTACACCTTC. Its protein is CASSEVGLGPYGYTF.

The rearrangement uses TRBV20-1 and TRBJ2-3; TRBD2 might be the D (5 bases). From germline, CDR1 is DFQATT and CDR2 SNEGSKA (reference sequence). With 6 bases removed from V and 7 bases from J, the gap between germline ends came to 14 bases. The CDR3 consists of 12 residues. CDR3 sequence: CSARDQPNTQYF. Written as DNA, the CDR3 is TGCAGTGCCCGGGATCAGCCGAATACGCAGTATTTT.

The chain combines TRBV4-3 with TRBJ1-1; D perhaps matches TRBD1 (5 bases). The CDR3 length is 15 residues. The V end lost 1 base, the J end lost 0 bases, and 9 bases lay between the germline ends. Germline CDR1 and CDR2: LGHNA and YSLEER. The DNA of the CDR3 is TGCGCCAGCAGCCAAGGCAGGGAATTGAACACTGAAGCTTTCTTT. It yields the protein CASSQGRELNTEAFF.

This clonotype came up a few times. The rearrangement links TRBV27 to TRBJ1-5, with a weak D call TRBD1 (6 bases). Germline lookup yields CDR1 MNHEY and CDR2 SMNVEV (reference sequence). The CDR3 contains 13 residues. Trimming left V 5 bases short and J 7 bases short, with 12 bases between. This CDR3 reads CASSVGGKQPQHF. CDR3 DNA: TGTGCCAGCAGTGTAGGGGGGAAGCAGCCCCAGCATTTT.

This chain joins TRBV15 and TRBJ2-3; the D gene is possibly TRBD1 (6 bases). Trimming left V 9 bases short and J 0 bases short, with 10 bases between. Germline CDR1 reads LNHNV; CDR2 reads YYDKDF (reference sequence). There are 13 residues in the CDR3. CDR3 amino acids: CATGAPSTDTQYF. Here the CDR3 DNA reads TGTGCCACGGGGGCCCCTAGCACAGATACGCAGTATTTT. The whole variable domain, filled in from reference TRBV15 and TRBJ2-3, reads DAMVIQNPRYQVTQFGKPVTLSCSQTLNHNVMYWYQQKSSQAPKLLFHYYDKDFNNEADTPDNFQSRRPNTSFCFLDIRSPGLGDTAMYLCATGAPSTDTQYFGPGTRLTVL.

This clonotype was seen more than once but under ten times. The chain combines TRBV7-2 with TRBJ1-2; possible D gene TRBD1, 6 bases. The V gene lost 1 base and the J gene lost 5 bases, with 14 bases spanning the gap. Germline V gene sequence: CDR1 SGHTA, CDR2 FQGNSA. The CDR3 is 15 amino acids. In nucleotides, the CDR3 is TGTGCCAGCAGCTTAGGGGGCGGGGGCGGTTATGGCTACACCTTC. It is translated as CASSLGGGGGYGYTF. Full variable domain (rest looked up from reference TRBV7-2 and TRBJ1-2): GAGVSQSPSNKVTEKGKDVELRCDPISGHTALYWYRQSLGQGLEFLIYFQGNSAPDKSGLPSDRFSAERTGGSVSTLTIQRTQQEDSAVYLCASSLGGGGGYGYTFGSGTRLTVV.

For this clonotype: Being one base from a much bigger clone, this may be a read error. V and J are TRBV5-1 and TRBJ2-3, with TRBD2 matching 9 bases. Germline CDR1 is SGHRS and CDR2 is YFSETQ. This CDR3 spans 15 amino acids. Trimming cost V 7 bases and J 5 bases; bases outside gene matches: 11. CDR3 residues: CASGGMRLAEDTQYF. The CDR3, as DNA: TGCGCCAGCGGGGGTATGAGACTAGCGGAAGATACGCAGTATTTT. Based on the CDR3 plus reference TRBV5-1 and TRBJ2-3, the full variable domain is KAGVTQTPRYLIKTRGQQVTLSCSPISGHRSVSWYQQTPGQGLQFLFEYFSETQRNKGNFPGRFSGRQFSNSRSEMNVSTLELGDSALYLCASGGMRLAEDTQYFGPGTRLTVL.

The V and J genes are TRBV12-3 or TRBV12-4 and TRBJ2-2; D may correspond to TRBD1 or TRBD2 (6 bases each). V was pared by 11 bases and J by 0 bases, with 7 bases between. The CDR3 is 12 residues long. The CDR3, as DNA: TGTGCCGGGGGGCCGAACACCGGGGAGCTGTTTTTT. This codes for CAGGPNTGELFF.

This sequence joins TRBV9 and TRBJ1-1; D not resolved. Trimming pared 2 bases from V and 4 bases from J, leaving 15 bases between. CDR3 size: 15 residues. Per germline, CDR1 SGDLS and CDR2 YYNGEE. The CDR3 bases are TGTGCCAGCAGCGTGGCCACCGCAGAGAGCACTGAAGCTTTCTTT. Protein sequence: CASSVATAESTEAFF.

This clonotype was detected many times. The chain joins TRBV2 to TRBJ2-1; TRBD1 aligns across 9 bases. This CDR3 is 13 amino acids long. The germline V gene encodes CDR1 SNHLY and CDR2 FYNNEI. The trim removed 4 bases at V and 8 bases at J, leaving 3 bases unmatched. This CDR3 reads CASSGGQGDEQFF. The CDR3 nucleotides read TGTGCCAGCAGTGGGGGACAGGGCGATGAGCAGTTCTTC.

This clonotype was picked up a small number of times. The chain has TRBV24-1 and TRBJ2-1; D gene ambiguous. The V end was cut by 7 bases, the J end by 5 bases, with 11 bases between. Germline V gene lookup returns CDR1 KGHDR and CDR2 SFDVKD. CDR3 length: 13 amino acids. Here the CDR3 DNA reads TGTGCCACCAGGGACGGAATGAACAATGAGCAGTTCTTC. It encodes CATRDGMNNEQFF.

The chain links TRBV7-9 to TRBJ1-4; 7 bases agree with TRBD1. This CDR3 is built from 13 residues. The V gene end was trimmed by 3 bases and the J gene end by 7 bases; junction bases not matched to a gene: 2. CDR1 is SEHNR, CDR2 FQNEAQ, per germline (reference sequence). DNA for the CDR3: TGTGCCAGCAGCTTCCCAGGGGGTGAAAAACTGTTTTTT. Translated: CASSFPGGEKLFF. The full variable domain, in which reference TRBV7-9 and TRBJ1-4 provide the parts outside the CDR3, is DTGVSQNPRHKITKRGQNVTFRCDPISEHNRLYWYRQTLGQGPEFLTYFQNEAQLEKSRLLSDRFSAERPKGSFSTLEIQRTEQGDSAMYLCASSFPGGEKLFFGSGTQLSVL.